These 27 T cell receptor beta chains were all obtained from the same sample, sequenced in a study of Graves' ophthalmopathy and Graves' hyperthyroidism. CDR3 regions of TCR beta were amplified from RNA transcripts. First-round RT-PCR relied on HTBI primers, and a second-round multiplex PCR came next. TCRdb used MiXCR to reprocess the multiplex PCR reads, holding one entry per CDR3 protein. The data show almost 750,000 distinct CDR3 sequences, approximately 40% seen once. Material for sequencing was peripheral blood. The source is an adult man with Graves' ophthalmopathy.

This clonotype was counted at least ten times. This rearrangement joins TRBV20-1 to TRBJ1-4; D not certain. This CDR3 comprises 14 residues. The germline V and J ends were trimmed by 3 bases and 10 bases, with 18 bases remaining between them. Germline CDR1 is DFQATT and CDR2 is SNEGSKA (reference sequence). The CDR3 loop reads CSASIVAGGGKLFF. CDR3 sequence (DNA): TGCAGTGCTAGCATCGTGGCAGGTGGCGGAAAACTGTTTTTT.

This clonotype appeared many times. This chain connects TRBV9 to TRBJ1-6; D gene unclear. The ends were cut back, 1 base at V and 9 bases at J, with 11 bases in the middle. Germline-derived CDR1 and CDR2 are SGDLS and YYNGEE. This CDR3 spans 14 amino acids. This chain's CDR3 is CASSVRVGPSPLHF. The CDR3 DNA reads TGTGCCAGCAGCGTACGGGTGGGTCCTTCACCCCTCCACTTT.

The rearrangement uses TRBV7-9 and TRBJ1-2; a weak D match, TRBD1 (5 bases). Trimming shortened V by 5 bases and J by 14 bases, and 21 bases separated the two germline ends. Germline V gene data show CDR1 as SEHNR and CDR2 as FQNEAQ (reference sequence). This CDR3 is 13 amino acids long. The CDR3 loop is CASSQGINSYKTF. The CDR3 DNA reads TGTGCCAGCAGCCAGGGAATAAACTCTTATAAGACCTTC.

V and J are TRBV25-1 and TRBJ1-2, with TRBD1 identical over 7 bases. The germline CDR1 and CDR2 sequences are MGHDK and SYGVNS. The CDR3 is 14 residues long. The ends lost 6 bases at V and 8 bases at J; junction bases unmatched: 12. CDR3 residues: CASRKTGGQEGYTF. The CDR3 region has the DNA TGTGCCAGCAGGAAGACAGGTGGACAGGAGGGCTACACCTTC.

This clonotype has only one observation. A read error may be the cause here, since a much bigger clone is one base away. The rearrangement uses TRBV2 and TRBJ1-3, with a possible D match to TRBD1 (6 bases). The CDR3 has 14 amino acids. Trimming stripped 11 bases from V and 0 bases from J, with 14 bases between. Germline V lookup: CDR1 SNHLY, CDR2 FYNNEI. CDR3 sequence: CAGIGTNSGNTIYF. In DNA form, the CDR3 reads TGTGCCGGCATCGGGACAAACTCTGGAAACACCATATATTTT.

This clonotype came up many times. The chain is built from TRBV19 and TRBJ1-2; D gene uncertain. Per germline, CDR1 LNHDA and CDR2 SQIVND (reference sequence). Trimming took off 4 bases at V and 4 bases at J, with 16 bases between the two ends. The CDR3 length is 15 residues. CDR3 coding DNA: TGTGCCAGTAGTACCTACCAATCGCGGACCTATGGCTACACCTTC. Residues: CASSTYQSRTYGYTF. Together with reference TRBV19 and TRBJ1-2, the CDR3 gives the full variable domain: DGGITQSPKYLFRKEGQNVTLSCEQNLNHDAMYWYRQDPGQGLRLIYYSQIVNDFQKGDIAEGYSVSREKKESFPLTVTSAQKNPTAFYLCASSTYQSRTYGYTFGSGTRLTVV.

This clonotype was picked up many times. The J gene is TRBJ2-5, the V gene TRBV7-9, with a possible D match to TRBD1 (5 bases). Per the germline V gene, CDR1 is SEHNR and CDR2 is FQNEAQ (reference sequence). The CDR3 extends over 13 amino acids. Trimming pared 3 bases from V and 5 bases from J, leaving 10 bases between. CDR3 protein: CASSLMGPETQYF. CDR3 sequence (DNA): TGTGCCAGCAGCTTGATGGGGCCTGAGACCCAGTACTTC.

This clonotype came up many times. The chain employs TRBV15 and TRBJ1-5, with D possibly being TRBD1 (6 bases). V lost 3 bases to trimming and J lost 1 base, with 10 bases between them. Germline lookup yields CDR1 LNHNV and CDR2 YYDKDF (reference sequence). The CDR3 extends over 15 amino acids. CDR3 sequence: CATSSGQLSNQPQHF. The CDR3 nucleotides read TGTGCCACCAGCAGCGGACAGCTGAGCAATCAGCCCCAGCATTTT.

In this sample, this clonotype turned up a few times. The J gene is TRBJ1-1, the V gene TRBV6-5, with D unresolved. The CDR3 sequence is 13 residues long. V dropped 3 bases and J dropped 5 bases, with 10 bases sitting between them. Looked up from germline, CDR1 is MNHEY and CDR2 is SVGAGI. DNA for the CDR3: TGTGCCAGCAGTTATCATCGACTGACTGAAGCTTTCTTT. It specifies CASSYHRLTEAFF.

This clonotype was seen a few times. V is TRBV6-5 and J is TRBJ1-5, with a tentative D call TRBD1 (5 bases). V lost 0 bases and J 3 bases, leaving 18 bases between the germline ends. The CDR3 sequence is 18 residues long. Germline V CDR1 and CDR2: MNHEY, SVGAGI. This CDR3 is CASSYSAGESYTNQPQHF. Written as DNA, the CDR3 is TGTGCCAGCAGTTACTCGGCGGGGGAATCGTATACCAATCAGCCCCAGCATTTT.

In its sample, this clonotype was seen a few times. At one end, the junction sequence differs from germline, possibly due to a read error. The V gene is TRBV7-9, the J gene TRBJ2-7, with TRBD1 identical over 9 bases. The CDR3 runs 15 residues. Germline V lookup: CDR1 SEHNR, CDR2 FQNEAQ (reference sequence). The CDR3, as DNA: TGCGCCAGCAGCCAAGATGGACAGGGGTCCTACGAGCAGTACTTC. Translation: CASSQDGQGSYEQYF.

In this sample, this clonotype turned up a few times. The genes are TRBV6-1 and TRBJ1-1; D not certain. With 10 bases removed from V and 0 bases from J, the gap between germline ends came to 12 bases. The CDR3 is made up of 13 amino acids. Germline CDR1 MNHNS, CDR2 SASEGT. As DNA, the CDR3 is TGTGCCACCACAGTTTACATGAACACTGAAGCTTTCTTT. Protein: CATTVYMNTEAFF.

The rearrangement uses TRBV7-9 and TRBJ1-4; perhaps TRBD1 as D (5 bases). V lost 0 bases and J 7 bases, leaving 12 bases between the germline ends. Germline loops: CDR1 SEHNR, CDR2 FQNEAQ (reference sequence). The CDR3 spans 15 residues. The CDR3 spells CASSLAGGAFEKLFF. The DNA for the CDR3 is TGTGCCAGCAGCTTAGCGGGCGGGGCGTTTGAAAAACTGTTTTTT.

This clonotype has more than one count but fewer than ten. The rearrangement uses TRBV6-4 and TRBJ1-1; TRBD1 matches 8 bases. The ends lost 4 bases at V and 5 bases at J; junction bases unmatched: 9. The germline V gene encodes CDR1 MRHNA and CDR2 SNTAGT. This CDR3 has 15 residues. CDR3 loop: CASSATGGGPTEAFF. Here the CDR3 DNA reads TGTGCCAGCAGTGCCACAGGGGGAGGGCCGACTGAAGCTTTCTTT.

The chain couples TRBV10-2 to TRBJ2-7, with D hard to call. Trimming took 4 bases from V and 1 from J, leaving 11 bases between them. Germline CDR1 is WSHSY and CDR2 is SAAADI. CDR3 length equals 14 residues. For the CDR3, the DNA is TGCGCCAGCAGTGCTTTGGTCTCGTCCTACGAGCAGTACTTC. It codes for CASSALVSSYEQYF.

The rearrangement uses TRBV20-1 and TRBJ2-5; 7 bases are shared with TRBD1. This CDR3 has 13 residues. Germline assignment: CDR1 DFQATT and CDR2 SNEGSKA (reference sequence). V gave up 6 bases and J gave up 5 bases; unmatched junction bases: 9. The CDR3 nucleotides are TGCAGTGCAGAGGGGGCCTTCGGTGAGACCCAGTACTTC. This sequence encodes CSAEGAFGETQYF.

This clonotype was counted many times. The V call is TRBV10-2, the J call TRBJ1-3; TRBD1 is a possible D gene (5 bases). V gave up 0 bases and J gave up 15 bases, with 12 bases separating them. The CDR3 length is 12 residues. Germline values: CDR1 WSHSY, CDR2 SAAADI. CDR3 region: CASSESRTTGYF. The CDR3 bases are TGCGCCAGCAGTGAGTCCCGGACAACGGGATATTTT.

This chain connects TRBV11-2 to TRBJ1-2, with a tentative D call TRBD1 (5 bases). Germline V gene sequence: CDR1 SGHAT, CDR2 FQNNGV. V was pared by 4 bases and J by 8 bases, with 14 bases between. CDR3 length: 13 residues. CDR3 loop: CASSSDGGGGYTF. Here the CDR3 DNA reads TGTGCCAGCAGCTCAGATGGGGGAGGAGGCTACACCTTC. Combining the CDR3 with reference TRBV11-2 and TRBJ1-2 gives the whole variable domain EAGVAQSPRYKIIEKRQSVAFWCNPISGHATLYWYQQILGQGPKLLIQFQNNGVVDDSQLPKDRFSAERLKGVDSTLKIQPAKLEDSAVYLCASSSDGGGGYTFGSGTRLTVV.

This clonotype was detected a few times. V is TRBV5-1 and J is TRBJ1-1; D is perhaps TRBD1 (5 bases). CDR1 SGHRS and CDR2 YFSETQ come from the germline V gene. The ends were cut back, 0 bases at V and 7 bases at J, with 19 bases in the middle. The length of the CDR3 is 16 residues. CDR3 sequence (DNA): TGCGCCAGCAGCTTGGTGGAGGGTGGGGGGTCCGGTGAAGCTTTCTTT. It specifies CASSLVEGGGSGEAFF.

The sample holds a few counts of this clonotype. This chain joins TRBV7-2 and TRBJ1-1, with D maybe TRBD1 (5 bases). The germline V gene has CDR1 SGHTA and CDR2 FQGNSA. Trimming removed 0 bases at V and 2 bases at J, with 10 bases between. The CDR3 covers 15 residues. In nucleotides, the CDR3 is TGTGCCAGCAGCTTAGCGGGGGGTGGTAACACTGAAGCTTTCTTT. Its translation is CASSLAGGGNTEAFF.

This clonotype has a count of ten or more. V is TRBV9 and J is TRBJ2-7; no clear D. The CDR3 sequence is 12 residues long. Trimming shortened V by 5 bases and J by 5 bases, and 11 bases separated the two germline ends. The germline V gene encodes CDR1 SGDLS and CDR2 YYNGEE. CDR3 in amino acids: CASSLVPNEQYF. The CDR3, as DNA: TGTGCCAGCAGTCTAGTGCCTAACGAGCAGTACTTC. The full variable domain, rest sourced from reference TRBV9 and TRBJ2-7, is DSGVTQTPKHLITATGQRVTLRCSPRSGDLSVYWYQQSLDQGLQFLIQYYNGEERAKGNILERFSAQQFPDLHSELNLSSLELGDSALYFCASSLVPNEQYFGPGTRLTVT.

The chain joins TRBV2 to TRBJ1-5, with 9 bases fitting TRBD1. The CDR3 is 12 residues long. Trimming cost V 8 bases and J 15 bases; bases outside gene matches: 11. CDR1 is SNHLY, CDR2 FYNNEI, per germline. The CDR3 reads CASGRTGERWHF. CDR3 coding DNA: TGTGCCAGCGGGAGGACAGGGGAGAGGTGGCATTTT.

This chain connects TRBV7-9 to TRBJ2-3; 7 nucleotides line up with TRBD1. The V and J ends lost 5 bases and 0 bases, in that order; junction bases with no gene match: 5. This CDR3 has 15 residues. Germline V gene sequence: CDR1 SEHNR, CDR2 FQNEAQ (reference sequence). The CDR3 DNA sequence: TGTGCCAGCAGCCGACAGGGTTCTAGCACAGATACGCAGTATTTT. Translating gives CASSRQGSSTDTQYF.

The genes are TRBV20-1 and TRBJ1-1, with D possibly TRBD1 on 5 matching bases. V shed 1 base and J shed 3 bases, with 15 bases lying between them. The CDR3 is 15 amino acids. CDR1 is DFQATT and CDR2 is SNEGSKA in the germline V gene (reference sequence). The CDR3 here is CSARAPEGQYTEAFF. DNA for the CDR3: TGCAGTGCTAGAGCCCCGGAGGGGCAGTACACTGAAGCTTTCTTT.

The CDR3 sequence is CASSIDLRNTEAFF. The CDR3, as DNA: TGTGCCAGTAGTATAGATCTAAGGAACACTGAAGCTTTCTTT. This chain uses TRBV19 with TRBJ1-1; D not resolved. CDR3 length: 14 amino acids. In germline, CDR1 is LNHDA, CDR2 SQIVND (reference sequence). The V end lost 0 bases, the J end lost 1 base, and 6 bases lay between the germline ends.

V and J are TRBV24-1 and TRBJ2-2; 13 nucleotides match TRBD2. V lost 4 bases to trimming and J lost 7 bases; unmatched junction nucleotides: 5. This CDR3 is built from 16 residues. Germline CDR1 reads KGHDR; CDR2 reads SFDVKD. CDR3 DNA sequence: TGTGCCACCAGTGACGGACTAGCGGGAGAACTCGGGGAGCTGTTTTTT. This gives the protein CATSDGLAGELGELFF.

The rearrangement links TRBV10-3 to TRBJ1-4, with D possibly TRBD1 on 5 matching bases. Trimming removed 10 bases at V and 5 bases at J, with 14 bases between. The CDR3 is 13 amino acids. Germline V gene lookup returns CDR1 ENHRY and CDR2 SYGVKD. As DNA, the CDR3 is TGTGCCAGTACGGACAAGGGCAATGAAAAACTGTTTTTT. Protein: CASTDKGNEKLFF.